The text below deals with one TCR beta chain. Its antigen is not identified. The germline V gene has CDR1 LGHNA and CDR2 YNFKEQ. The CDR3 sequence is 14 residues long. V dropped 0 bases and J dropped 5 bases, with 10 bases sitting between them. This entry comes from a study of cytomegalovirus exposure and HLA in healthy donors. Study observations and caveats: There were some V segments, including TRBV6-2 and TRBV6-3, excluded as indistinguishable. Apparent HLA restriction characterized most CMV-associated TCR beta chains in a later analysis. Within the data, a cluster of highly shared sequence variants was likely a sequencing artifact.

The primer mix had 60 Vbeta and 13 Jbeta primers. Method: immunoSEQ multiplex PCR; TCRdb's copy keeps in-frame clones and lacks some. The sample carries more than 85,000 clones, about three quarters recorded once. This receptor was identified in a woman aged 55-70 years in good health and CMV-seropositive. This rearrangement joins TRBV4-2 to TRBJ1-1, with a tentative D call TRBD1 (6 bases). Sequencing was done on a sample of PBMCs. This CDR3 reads CASSQDPGVTEAFF. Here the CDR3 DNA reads TGTGCCAGCAGCCAAGATCCAGGGGTGACTGAAGCTTTCTTT.